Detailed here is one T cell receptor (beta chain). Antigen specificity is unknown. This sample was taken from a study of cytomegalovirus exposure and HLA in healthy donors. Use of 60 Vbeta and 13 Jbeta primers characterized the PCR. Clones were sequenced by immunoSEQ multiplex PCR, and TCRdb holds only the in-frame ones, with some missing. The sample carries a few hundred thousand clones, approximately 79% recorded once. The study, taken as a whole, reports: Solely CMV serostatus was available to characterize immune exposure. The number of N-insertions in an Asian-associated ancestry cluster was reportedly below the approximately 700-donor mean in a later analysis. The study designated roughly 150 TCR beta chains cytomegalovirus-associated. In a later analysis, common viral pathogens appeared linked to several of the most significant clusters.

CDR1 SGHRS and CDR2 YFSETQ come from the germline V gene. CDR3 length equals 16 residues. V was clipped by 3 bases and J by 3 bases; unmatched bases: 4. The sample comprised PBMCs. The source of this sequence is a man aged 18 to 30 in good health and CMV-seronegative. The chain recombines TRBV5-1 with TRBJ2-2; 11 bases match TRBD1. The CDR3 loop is CASSSPGQGDTGELFF. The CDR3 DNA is TGCGCCAGCAGCTCCCCGGGACAGGGGGACACCGGGGAGCTGTTTTTT.